Listed below are T cell receptor beta chains from one sample, sequenced in a study of blood T cell repertoires in COVID-19. This table comes from immunoSEQ multiplex PCR, and its TCRdb copy is limited to in-frame clones, with some not included. The table shows about 98,000 clones, with about nine tenths occurring only once. Source material: peripheral blood. These receptors were taken from a man between 50 and 59 years old with acute or convalescent COVID-19. The CDR3 runs from the conserved cysteine through the conserved F or W. The order of the fields is V gene, clone size, D gene, J gene, CDR3 length, CDR3 DNA, CDR3 protein. The D gene is left open where the match is weak. A row's size may be missing; if present it is once, few, many or a size class.

v_call: TRBV5-4
clone_size: -
d_call: TRBD1
j_call: TRBJ2-3
cdr3_length: 14
cdr3_nt: TGTGCCAGCAGCCACCGGGACAGGGAAAATACGCAGTATTTT
cdr3_aa: CASSHRDRENTQYF

v_call: TRBV7-9
clone_size: -
d_call: TRBD1
j_call: TRBJ1-5
cdr3_length: 15
cdr3_nt: TGTGCCAGCAGCTTAGGGACAGGGGGCAATCAGCCCCAGCATTTT
cdr3_aa: CASSLGTGGNQPQHF

v_call: TRBV2
clone_size: -
d_call: TRBD1
j_call: TRBJ2-7
cdr3_length: 13
cdr3_nt: TGTGCCAGCACTCACGGACAGGGGTACGAGCAGTACTTC
cdr3_aa: CASTHGQGYEQYF

v_call: TRBV7-2
clone_size: -
d_call: TRBD1
j_call: TRBJ1-2
cdr3_length: 15
cdr3_nt: TGTGCCAGCAGCCCTCGGGACAGGGATAACTATGGCTACACCTTC
cdr3_aa: CASSPRDRDNYGYTF

v_call: TRBV19
clone_size: -
d_call: -
j_call: TRBJ2-7
cdr3_length: 14
cdr3_nt: TGTGCCAGTAGCATCGGAGGGTTCGCCTACGAGCAGTACTTC
cdr3_aa: CASSIGGFAYEQYF

v_call: TRBV27
clone_size: -
d_call: -
j_call: TRBJ2-2
cdr3_length: 15
cdr3_nt: TGTGCCAGCAGTACCCGGACAGCTAACACCGGGGAGCTGTTTTTT
cdr3_aa: CASSTRTANTGELFF

v_call: TRBV30
clone_size: -
d_call: -
j_call: TRBJ1-6
cdr3_length: 14
cdr3_nt: TGTGCCTGGACTAGCGCCCTGGGGAGTTCACCCCTCCACTTT
cdr3_aa: CAWTSALGSSPLHF

v_call: TRBV11-2
clone_size: -
d_call: -
j_call: TRBJ2-1
cdr3_length: 19
cdr3_nt: TGTGCCAGCAGCTCGAGACAGGAGGCGTTTATCCGAAAGAACAATGAGCAGTTCTTC
cdr3_aa: CASSSRQEAFIRKNNEQFF

v_call: TRBV7-9
clone_size: -
d_call: -
j_call: TRBJ2-5
cdr3_length: 15
cdr3_nt: TGTGCCAGCAGCTTAATTAGCGGTCTCCGGGAGACCCAGTACTTC
cdr3_aa: CASSLISGLRETQYF

v_call: TRBV19
clone_size: -
d_call: -
j_call: TRBJ1-2
cdr3_length: 15
cdr3_nt: TGTGCCAGTAGTGTCCACAGGGTTGATCCGTATGGCTACACCTTC
cdr3_aa: CASSVHRVDPYGYTF

v_call: TRBV5-5
clone_size: -
d_call: TRBD1
j_call: TRBJ2-7
cdr3_length: 15
cdr3_nt: TGTGCCAGCAGCTTGGGGACAGGGGGCTCCTACGAGCAGTACTTC
cdr3_aa: CASSLGTGGSYEQYF

v_call: TRBV11-2
clone_size: once
d_call: TRBD1
j_call: TRBJ2-2
cdr3_length: 18
cdr3_nt: TGTGCCAGCAGCTTGGGTGACAGGGGGCCACGGTCTCTCGGGGAGCTGTTTTTT
cdr3_aa: CASSLGDRGPRSLGELFF

v_call: TRBV11-3
clone_size: -
d_call: TRBD2
j_call: TRBJ2-3
cdr3_length: 16
cdr3_nt: TGTGCCAGCAGCCGCGAACTAGCGGGAGGGCCAGATACGCAGTATTTT
cdr3_aa: CASSRELAGGPDTQYF

v_call: TRBV5-1
clone_size: -
d_call: -
j_call: TRBJ1-2
cdr3_length: 16
cdr3_nt: TGCGCCAGCAGCCCCGGCGGGCAGAACAATAACTATGGCTACACCTTC
cdr3_aa: CASSPGGQNNNYGYTF

v_call: TRBV4-1
clone_size: -
d_call: -
j_call: TRBJ1-3
cdr3_length: 15
cdr3_nt: TGCGCCAGCAGCCCCCCGGGGGGCCTCGGAAACACCATATATTTT
cdr3_aa: CASSPPGGLGNTIYF

v_call: TRBV24-1
clone_size: -
d_call: -
j_call: TRBJ1-5
cdr3_length: 13
cdr3_nt: TGTGCCACCAGTGCGACAGGCAATCAGCCCCAGCATTTT
cdr3_aa: CATSATGNQPQHF

v_call: TRBV7-2
clone_size: -
d_call: TRBD2
j_call: TRBJ2-3
cdr3_length: 19
cdr3_nt: TGTGCCAGCAGCTTTTCTCTAAAGACTAGCGAAATACCCACAGATACGCAGTATTTT
cdr3_aa: CASSFSLKTSEIPTDTQYF

v_call: TRBV3-1/TRBV3-2
clone_size: -
d_call: -
j_call: TRBJ2-6
cdr3_length: 16
cdr3_nt: TGTGCCAGCAGCCAAACAGGATTGGCTGGGGCCAACGTCCTGACTTTC
cdr3_aa: CASSQTGLAGANVLTF

v_call: TRBV14
clone_size: -
d_call: -
j_call: TRBJ1-2
cdr3_length: 13
cdr3_nt: TGTGCCAGCAGCCAGGAGGAGTTCTATGGCTACACCTTC
cdr3_aa: CASSQEEFYGYTF

v_call: TRBV6-5
clone_size: once
d_call: -
j_call: TRBJ1-2
cdr3_length: 14
cdr3_nt: TGTGCCAGCAGCACTGGACTGGGAAACTATGGCTACACCTTC
cdr3_aa: CASSTGLGNYGYTF

v_call: TRBV7-9
clone_size: -
d_call: -
j_call: TRBJ2-6
cdr3_length: 15
cdr3_nt: TGTGCCACCATAGACAGTCCCTCTGGGGCCAACGTCCTGACTTTC
cdr3_aa: CATIDSPSGANVLTF

v_call: TRBV6-5
clone_size: -
d_call: TRBD1
j_call: TRBJ2-1
cdr3_length: 14
cdr3_nt: TGTGCCAGCGGGGAGGACAGGGTAATCAATGAGCAGTTCTTC
cdr3_aa: CASGEDRVINEQFF

v_call: TRBV5-6
clone_size: -
d_call: TRBD1
j_call: TRBJ1-4
cdr3_length: 15
cdr3_nt: TGTGCCAGCAGCTTGCTCCCCAGGGGGCGGGAAAAACTGTTTTTT
cdr3_aa: CASSLLPRGREKLFF

v_call: TRBV5-8
clone_size: -
d_call: -
j_call: TRBJ1-5
cdr3_length: 13
cdr3_nt: TGTGCCAGCAGCTTGGCTTGGCAGCAGCCCCAGCATTTT
cdr3_aa: CASSLAWQQPQHF

v_call: TRBV20-1
clone_size: -
d_call: TRBD1
j_call: TRBJ1-2
cdr3_length: 13
cdr3_nt: TGCAGTGCTAGTAAGGGACAGGGATATGGCTACACCTTC
cdr3_aa: CSASKGQGYGYTF

v_call: TRBV12-5
clone_size: -
d_call: -
j_call: TRBJ1-1
cdr3_length: 14
cdr3_nt: TGTGCTAGTGGTTCCGAACTGATAAACAGGGAGGCTTTCTTT
cdr3_aa: CASGSELINREAFF

v_call: TRBV6-5
clone_size: few
d_call: TRBD1
j_call: TRBJ1-2
cdr3_length: 15
cdr3_nt: TGTGCCAGCAGTTACCGTATGGACAGGAGCTATGGCTACACCTTC
cdr3_aa: CASSYRMDRSYGYTF

v_call: TRBV7-8
clone_size: -
d_call: -
j_call: TRBJ1-2
cdr3_length: 14
cdr3_nt: TGTGCCAGCAGCTTAGAACAGGGATTCTATGGCTACACCTTC
cdr3_aa: CASSLEQGFYGYTF

v_call: TRBV10-2
clone_size: -
d_call: TRBD1
j_call: TRBJ2-7
cdr3_length: 13
cdr3_nt: TGCGCCAGCACTGACAGGGGGTCTCACGAGCAGTACTTC
cdr3_aa: CASTDRGSHEQYF

v_call: TRBV27
clone_size: once
d_call: -
j_call: TRBJ2-2
cdr3_length: 14
cdr3_nt: TGTGCCAGCAGTTTATCCCAGGCGACCGGGGAGCTGTTTTTT
cdr3_aa: CASSLSQATGELFF

v_call: TRBV19
clone_size: once
d_call: -
j_call: TRBJ1-2
cdr3_length: 14
cdr3_nt: TGTGCCAGTAGTCGGCGCAGGGATAACTATGGCTACACCTTC
cdr3_aa: CASSRRRDNYGYTF

v_call: TRBV5-1
clone_size: -
d_call: -
j_call: TRBJ1-1
cdr3_length: 12
cdr3_nt: TGCGCCAGCAGCCTCCGGGGGGCTGAAGCTTTCTTT
cdr3_aa: CASSLRGAEAFF

v_call: TRBV6-5
clone_size: -
d_call: TRBD2
j_call: TRBJ2-1
cdr3_length: 15
cdr3_nt: TGTGCCAGCAGTTACCGGGTAGCGGGGTACAATGAGCAGTTCTTC
cdr3_aa: CASSYRVAGYNEQFF

v_call: TRBV5-5
clone_size: -
d_call: -
j_call: TRBJ2-7
cdr3_length: 16
cdr3_nt: TGTGCCAGCAGCCCGACGGGGACATTGACCTCCTACGAGCAGTACTTC
cdr3_aa: CASSPTGTLTSYEQYF

v_call: TRBV4-1
clone_size: -
d_call: -
j_call: TRBJ1-4
cdr3_length: 16
cdr3_nt: TGCGCCAGCAGCGAAAGAGGCGTGTCGAAGAATGAAAAACTGTTTTTT
cdr3_aa: CASSERGVSKNEKLFF

v_call: TRBV29-1
clone_size: -
d_call: -
j_call: TRBJ2-3
cdr3_length: 14
cdr3_nt: TGCAGCGTTGCCGCAAACAGGGCCACAGATACGCAGTATTTT
cdr3_aa: CSVAANRATDTQYF

v_call: TRBV14
clone_size: -
d_call: TRBD2
j_call: TRBJ2-7
cdr3_length: 17
cdr3_nt: TGTGCCAGCAGCCAAGCCATTAGCGGGAGGAGCGTCTACGAGCAGTACTTC
cdr3_aa: CASSQAISGRSVYEQYF

v_call: TRBV12-5
clone_size: -
d_call: -
j_call: TRBJ1-5
cdr3_length: 15
cdr3_nt: TGTGCTAGTGGTCGGGGGGACGTAGGAGATCAGCCCCAGCATTTT
cdr3_aa: CASGRGDVGDQPQHF

v_call: TRBV18
clone_size: -
d_call: TRBD1
j_call: TRBJ2-7
cdr3_length: 13
cdr3_nt: TGTGCCAGCTCACCGGGACAGTCCTACGAGCAGTACTTC
cdr3_aa: CASSPGQSYEQYF

v_call: TRBV30
clone_size: -
d_call: -
j_call: TRBJ2-7
cdr3_length: 12
cdr3_nt: TGTGCCTGGACCGCGGACTCCTACGAGCAGTACTTC
cdr3_aa: CAWTADSYEQYF

v_call: TRBV7-7
clone_size: -
d_call: TRBD1
j_call: TRBJ2-2
cdr3_length: 17
cdr3_nt: TGTGCCAGCAGCTTATCCCCGGGACAGGGAGCGACCGGGGAGCTGTTTTTT
cdr3_aa: CASSLSPGQGATGELFF

v_call: TRBV5-6
clone_size: -
d_call: TRBD2
j_call: TRBJ2-7
cdr3_length: 16
cdr3_nt: TGTGCCAGCAGCTTTTCTACTAGCGGGACTTACTACGAGCAGTACTTC
cdr3_aa: CASSFSTSGTYYEQYF